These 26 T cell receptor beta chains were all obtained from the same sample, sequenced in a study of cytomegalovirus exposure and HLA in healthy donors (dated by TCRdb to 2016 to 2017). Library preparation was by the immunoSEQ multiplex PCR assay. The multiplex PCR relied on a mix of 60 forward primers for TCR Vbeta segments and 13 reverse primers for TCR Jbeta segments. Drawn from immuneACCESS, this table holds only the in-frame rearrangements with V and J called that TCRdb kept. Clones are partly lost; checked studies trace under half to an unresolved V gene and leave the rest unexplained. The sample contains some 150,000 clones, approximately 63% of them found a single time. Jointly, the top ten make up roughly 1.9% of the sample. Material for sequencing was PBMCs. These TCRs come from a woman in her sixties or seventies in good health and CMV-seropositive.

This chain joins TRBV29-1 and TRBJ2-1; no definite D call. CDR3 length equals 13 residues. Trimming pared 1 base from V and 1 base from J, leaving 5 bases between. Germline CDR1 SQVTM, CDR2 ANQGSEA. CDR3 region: CSVEGASYNEQFF. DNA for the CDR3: TGCAGCGTTGAAGGGGCGTCCTACAATGAGCAGTTCTTC.

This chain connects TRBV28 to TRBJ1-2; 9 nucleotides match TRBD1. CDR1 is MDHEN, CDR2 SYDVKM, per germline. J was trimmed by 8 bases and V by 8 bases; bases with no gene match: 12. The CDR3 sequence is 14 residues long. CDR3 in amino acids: CASSLGQGRWGYTF. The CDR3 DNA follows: TGTGCCAGCTCTTTGGGACAGGGCCGATGGGGCTACACCTTC.

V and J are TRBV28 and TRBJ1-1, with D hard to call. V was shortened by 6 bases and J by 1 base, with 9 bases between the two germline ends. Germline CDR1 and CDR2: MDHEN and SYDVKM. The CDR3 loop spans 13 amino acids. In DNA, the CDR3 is TGTGCCAGCAGACACACAACGAACACTGAAGCTTTCTTT. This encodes CASRHTTNTEAFF.

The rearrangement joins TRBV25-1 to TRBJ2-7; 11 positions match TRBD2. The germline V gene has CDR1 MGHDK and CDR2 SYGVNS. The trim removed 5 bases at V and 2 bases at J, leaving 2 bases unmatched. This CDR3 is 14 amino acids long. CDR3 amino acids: CASSMGLAAYEQYF. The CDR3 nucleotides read TGTGCCAGCAGTATGGGACTAGCGGCCTACGAGCAGTACTTC.

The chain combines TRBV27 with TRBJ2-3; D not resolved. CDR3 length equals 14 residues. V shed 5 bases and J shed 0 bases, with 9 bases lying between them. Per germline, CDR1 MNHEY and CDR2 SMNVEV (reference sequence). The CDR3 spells CASSQFSSTDTQYF. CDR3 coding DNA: TGTGCCAGCAGTCAGTTCTCTAGCACAGATACGCAGTATTTT.

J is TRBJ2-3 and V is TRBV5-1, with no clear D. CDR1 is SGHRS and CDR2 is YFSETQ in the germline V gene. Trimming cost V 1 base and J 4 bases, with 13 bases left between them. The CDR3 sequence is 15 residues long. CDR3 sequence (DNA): TGCGCCAGCAGCTTGATTTCCCCTTCGGCAGATACGCAGTATTTT. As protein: CASSLISPSADTQYF.

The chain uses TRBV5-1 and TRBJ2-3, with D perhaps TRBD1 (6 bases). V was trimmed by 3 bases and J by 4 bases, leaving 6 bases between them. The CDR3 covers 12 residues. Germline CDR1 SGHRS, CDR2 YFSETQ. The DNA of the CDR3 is TGCGCCAGCAGCTCAGGGGCAGATACGCAGTATTTT. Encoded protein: CASSSGADTQYF.

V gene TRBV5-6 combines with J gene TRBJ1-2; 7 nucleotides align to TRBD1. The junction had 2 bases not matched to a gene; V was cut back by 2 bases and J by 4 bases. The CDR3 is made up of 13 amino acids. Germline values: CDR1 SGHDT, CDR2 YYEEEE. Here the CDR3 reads CASSFQGVYGYTF. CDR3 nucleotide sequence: TGTGCCAGCAGCTTTCAGGGGGTCTATGGCTACACCTTC. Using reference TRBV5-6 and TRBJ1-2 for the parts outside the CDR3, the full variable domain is DAGVTQSPTHLIKTRGQQVTLRCSPKSGHDTVSWYQQALGQGPQFIFQYYEEEERQRGNFPDRFSGHQFPNYSSELNVNALLLGDSALYLCASSFQGVYGYTFGSGTRLTVV.

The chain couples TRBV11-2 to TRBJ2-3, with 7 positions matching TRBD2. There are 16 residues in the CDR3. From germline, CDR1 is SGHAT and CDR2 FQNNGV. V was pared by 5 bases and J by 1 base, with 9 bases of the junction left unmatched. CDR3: CASSPGTTIRTDTQYF. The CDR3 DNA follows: TGTGCCAGCAGCCCTGGGACTACCATCCGCACAGATACGCAGTATTTT.

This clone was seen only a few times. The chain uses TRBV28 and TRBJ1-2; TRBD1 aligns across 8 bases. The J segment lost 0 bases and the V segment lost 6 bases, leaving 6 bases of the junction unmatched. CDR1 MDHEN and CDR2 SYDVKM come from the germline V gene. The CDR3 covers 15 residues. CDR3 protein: CASSYGQGANYGYTF. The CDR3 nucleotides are TGTGCCAGCAGCTATGGACAGGGTGCTAACTATGGCTACACCTTC.

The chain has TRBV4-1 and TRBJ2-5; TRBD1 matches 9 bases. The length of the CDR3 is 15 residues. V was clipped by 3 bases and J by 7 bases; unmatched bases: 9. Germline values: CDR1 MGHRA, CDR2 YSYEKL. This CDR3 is CASSQPGQGLGTQYF. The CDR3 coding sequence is TGCGCCAGCAGCCAGCCGGGACAGGGCCTAGGGACCCAGTACTTC.

The CDR3 nucleotides are TGTGCCAGCAGGCTCGGCGGGAACACCGGGGAGCTGTTTTTT. Encoded protein: CASRLGGNTGELFF. V gene TRBV7-9 combines with J gene TRBJ2-2; D gene unclear. The germline V gene encodes CDR1 SEHNR and CDR2 FQNEAQ (reference sequence). The CDR3 is 14 amino acids. Trimming removed 6 bases at V and 1 base at J, with 9 bases between.

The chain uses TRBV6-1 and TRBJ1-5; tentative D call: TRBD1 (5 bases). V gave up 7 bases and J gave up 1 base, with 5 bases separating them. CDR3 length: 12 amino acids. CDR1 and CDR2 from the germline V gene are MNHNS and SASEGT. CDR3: CASNRSNQPQHF. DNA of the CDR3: TGTGCCAGCAACAGGAGCAATCAGCCCCAGCATTTT.

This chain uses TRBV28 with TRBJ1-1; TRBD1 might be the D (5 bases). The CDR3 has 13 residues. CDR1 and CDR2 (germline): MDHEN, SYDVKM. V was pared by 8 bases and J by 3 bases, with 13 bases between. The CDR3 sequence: CASGAVLHTEAFF. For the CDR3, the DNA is TGTGCCAGCGGGGCGGTTTTGCACACTGAAGCTTTCTTT.

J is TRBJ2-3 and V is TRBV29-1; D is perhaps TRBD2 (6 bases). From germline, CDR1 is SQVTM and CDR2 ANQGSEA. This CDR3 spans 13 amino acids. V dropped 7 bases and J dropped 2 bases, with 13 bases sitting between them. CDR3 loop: CSGGELHTDTQYF. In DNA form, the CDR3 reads TGCAGCGGGGGGGAGCTACACACAGATACGCAGTATTTT.

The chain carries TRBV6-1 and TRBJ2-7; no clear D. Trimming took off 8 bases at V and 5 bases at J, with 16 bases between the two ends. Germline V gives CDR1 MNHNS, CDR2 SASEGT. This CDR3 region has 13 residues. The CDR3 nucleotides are TGTGCCAGCGTTCGAGACCTAGGCGACGAGCAGTACTTC. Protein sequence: CASVRDLGDEQYF.

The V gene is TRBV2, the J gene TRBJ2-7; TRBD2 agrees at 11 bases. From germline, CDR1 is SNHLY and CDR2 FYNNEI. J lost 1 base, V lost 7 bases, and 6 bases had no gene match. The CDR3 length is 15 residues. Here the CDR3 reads CASTPRLAGSYEQYF. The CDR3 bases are TGTGCCAGCACCCCCCGACTAGCGGGATCCTACGAGCAGTACTTC.

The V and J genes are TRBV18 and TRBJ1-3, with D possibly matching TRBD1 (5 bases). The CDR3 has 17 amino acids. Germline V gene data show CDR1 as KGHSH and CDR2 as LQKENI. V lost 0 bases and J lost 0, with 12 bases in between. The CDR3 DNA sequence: TGTGCCAGCTCACCACCGGGGCAGCATCTCTCTGGAAACACCATATATTTT. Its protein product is CASSPPGQHLSGNTIYF.

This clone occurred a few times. As DNA, the CDR3 is TGTGCCAGCAGGCAAAGGGACAGGCTTAATGAAAAACTGTTTTTT. Amino acids: CASRQRDRLNEKLFF. The chain couples TRBV28 to TRBJ1-4; TRBD1 matches at 8 bases. Germline CDR1 MDHEN, CDR2 SYDVKM. Trimming removed 6 bases from V and 4 bases from J; junction bases left unmatched: 7. This CDR3 contains 15 residues.

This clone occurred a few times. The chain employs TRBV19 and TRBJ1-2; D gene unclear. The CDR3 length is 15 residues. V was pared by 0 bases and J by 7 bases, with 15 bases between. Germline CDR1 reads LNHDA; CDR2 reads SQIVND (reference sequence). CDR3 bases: TGTGCCAGTAGTATAGATACGACTGTAGCTCGTGGCTACACCTTC. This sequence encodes CASSIDTTVARGYTF.

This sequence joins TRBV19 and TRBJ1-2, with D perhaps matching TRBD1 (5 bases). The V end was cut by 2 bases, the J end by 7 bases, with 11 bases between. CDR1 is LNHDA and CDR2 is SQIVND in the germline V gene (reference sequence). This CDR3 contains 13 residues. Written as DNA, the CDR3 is TGTGCCAGTAGTATAAGGTCGGGGGTTGGCTACACCTTC. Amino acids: CASSIRSGVGYTF.

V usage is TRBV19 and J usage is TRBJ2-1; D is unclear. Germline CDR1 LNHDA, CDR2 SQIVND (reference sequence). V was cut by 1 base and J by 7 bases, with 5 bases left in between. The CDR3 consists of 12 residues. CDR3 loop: CASSIGANEQFF. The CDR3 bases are TGTGCCAGTAGTATAGGGGCTAATGAGCAGTTCTTC.

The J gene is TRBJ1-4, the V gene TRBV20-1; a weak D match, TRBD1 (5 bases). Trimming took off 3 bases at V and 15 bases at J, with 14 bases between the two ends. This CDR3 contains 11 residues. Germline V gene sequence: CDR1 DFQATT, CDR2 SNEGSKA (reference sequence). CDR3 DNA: TGCAGTGCTAGTAGCCAGGGTGTGGTGTTTTTT. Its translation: CSASSQGVVFF.

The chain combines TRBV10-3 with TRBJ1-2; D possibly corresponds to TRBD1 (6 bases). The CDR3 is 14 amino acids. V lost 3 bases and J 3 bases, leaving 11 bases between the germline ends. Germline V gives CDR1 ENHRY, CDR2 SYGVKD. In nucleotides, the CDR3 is TGTGCCATCAGTGACCCGACAGGTGACTATGGCTACACCTTC. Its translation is CAISDPTGDYGYTF.

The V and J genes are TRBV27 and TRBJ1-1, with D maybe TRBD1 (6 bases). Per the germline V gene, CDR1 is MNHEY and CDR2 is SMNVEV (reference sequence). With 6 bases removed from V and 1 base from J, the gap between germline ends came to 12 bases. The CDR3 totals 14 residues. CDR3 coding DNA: TGTGCCAGCAGGCGGACGGGACAGAACACTGAAGCTTTCTTT. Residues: CASRRTGQNTEAFF.

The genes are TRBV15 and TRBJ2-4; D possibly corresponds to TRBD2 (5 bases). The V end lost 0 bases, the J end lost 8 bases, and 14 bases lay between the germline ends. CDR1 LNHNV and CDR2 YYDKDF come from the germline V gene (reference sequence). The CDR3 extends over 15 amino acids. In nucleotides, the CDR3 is TGTGCCACCAGCAGAGATCGGATCGGGAAGGACATTCAGTACTTC. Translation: CATSRDRIGKDIQYF.